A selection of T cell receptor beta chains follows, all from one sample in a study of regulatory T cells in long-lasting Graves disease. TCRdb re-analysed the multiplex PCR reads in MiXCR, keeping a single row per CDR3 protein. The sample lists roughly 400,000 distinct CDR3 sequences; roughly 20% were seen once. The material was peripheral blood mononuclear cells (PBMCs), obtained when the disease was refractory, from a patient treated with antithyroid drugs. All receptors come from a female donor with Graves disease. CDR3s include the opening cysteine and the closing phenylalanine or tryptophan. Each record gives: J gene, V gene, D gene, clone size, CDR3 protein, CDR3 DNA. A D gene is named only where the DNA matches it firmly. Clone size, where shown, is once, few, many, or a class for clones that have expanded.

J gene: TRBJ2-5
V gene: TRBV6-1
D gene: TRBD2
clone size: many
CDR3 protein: CASSEERWMSGSKQETQYF
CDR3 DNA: TGTGCCAGCAGTGAAGAACGATGGATGAGCGGGAGTAAGCAAGAGACCCAGTACTTC

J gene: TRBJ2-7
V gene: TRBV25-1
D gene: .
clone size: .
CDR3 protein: CASSEYEGSPSYEQYF
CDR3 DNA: TGTGCCAGCAGTGAATACGAAGGGAGTCCCTCCTACGAGCAGTACTTC

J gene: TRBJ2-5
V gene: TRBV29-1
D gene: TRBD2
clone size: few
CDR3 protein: CSAQRGGPETQYF
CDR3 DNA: TGCAGCGCCCAACGGGGGGGGCCAGAGACCCAGTACTTC

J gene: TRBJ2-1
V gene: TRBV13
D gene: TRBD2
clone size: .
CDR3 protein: CASSLRREGQYNEQFF
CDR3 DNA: TGTGCCAGCAGCTTAAGGCGGGAGGGCCAATACAATGAGCAGTTCTTC

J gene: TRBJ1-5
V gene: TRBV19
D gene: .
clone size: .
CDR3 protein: CASSVAASNQPQHF
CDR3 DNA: TGTGCCAGTAGTGTCGCAGCGAGCAATCAGCCCCAGCATTTT

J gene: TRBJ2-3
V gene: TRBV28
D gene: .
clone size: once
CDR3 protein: CASSFTITLTDTQYF
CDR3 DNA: TGTGCCAGCAGTTTTACGATTACACTCACAGATACGCAGTATTTT

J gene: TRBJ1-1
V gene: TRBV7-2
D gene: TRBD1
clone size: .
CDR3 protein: CASSLDFTGANTEAFF
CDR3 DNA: TGTGCCAGCAGCTTAGATTTTACAGGGGCGAACACTGAAGCTTTCTTT

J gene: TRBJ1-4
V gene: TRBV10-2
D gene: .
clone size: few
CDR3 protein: CASTSHRGANEKLFF
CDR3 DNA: TGCGCCAGCACCTCCCATCGGGGGGCCAATGAAAAACTGTTTTTT

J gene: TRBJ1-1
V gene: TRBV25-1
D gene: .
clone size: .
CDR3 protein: CASSSWTGQRGEAFF
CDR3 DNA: TGTGCCAGCAGTTCTTGGACCGGCCAAAGGGGTGAAGCTTTCTTT

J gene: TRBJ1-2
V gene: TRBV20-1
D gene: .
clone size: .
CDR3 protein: CSVRDYGYTF
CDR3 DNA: TGCAGTGTCCGGGACTATGGCTACACCTTC

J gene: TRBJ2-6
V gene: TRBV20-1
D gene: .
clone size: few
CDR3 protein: CSASHSGANVLTF
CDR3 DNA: TGCAGTGCTAGCCACTCTGGGGCCAACGTCCTGACTTTC

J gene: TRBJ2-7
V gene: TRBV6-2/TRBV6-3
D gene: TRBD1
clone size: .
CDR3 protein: CASSYRGLYEQYF
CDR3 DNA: TGTGCCAGCAGTTACAGGGGGCTCTACGAGCAGTACTTC

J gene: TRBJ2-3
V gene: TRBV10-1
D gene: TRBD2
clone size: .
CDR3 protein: CASSEESGRAGATDTQYF
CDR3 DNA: TGCGCCAGCAGTGAAGAGAGCGGGAGGGCCGGGGCCACAGATACGCAGTATTTT

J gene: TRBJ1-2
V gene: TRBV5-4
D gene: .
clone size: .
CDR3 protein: CASSVGRDRVEGYTF
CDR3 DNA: TGTGCCAGCAGTGTGGGACGGGACCGAGTGGAAGGCTACACCTTC

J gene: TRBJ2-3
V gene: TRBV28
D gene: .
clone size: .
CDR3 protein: CASSSQLDTQYF
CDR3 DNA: TGTGCCAGCAGTTCCCAGTTAGATACGCAGTATTTT

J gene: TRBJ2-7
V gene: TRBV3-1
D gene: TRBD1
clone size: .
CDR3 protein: CASSLGRQGPYEQYF
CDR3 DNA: TGTGCCAGCAGCTTGGGGAGACAGGGGCCCTACGAGCAGTACTTC

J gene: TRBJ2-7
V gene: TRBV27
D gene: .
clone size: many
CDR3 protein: CASSYGGGNEQYF
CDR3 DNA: TGTGCCAGCAGTTACGGGGGTGGGAACGAGCAGTACTTC

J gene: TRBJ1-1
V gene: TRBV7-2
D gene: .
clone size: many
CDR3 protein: CASSLVAANTEAFF
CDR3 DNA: TGTGCCAGCAGCTTAGTCGCAGCAAACACTGAAGCTTTCTTT

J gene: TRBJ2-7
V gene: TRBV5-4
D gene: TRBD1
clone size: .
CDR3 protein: CASSPTGTGGSEQYF
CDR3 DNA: TGTGCCAGCAGCCCCACCGGGACAGGGGGAAGCGAGCAGTACTTC

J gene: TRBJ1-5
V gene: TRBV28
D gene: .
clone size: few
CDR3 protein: CASITNPNQPQHF
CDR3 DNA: TGTGCCAGCATCACAAACCCCAATCAGCCCCAGCATTTT

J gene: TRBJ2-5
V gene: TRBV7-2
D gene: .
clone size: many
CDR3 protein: CASSLGRFQETQYF
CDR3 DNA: TGTGCCAGCAGCTTAGGTCGGTTCCAAGAGACCCAGTACTTC

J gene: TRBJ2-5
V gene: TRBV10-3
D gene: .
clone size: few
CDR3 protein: CAISESAYQETQYF
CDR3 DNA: TGTGCCATCAGTGAGTCGGCTTACCAAGAGACCCAGTACTTC

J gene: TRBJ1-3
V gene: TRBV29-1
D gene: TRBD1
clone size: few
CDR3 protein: CSAGTGTGNTIYF
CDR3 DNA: TGCAGCGCCGGGACAGGGACTGGAAACACCATATATTTT

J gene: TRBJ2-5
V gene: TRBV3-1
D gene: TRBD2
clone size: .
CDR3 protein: CASSQDSTSHETQYF
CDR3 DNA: TGTGCCAGCAGCCAAGATTCGACTAGCCATGAGACCCAGTACTTC

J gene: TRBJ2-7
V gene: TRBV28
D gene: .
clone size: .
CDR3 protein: CASRDSFYEQYF
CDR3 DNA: TGTGCCAGCAGAGACAGTTTCTACGAGCAGTACTTC

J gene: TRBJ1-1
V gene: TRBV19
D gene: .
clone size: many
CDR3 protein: CASSIADKNTEAFF
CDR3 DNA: TGTGCCAGTAGTATAGCGGACAAGAACACTGAAGCTTTCTTT

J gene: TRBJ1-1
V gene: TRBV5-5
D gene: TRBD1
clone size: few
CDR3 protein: CASSLYRGQTEAFF
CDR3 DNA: TGTGCCAGCAGCCTATACAGGGGGCAGACTGAAGCTTTCTTT

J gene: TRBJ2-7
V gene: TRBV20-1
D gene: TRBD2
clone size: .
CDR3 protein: CSATLLAGAYEQYF
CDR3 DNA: TGCAGTGCTACTCTCCTAGCGGGGGCCTACGAGCAGTACTTC

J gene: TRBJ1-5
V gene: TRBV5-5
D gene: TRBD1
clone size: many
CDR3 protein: CASSGTGADNQPQHF
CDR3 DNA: TGTGCCAGCAGCGGGACAGGGGCAGACAATCAGCCCCAGCATTTT

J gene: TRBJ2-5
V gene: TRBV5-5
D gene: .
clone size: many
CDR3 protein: CASSLPGNQETQYF
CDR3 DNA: TGTGCCAGCAGCCTACCTGGTAACCAAGAGACCCAGTACTTC

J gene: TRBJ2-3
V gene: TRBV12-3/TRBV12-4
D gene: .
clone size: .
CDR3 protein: CASSSPAGSTDTQYF
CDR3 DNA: TGTGCCAGCAGTTCCCCCGCGGGTAGCACAGATACGCAGTATTTT

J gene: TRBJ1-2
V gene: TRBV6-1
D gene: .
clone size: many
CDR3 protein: CASRTTVVDGYTF
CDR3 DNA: TGTGCCAGCAGAACCACGGTCGTCGATGGCTACACCTTC

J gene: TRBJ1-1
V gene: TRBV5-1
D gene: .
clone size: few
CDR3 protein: CASSLSGGAAEAFF
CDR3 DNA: TGCGCCAGCAGCCTATCGGGGGGCGCAGCTGAAGCTTTCTTT